This T cell receptor beta chain was captured by sequencing in a study of shared clonotypes between healthy human individuals. General observations from the study: Since donors were few, the genetic and exposure-history diversity represented was limited. Generation of non-shared clonotypes was less probable than generation of clonotypes shared by all four donors.

On this clone: Its target is not known.

Naive CD8 cells comprised CD45RO-negative, CCR7-positively selected cells, excluding terminally differentiated effector memory CD45RA+ cells. V lost 8 bases and J lost 1, with 11 bases in between. The CDR3 length is 14 residues. Germline CDR1 and CDR2: LNHNV and YYDKDF (reference sequence). The table came from immunoSEQ multiplex PCR; TCRdb's copy has only in-frame clones and leaves some out. The sample includes more than 600,000 clones, about 91% of them seen just once. The V call is TRBV15, the J call TRBJ2-2; D unresolved. What was sequenced was naive CD8+ T cells sorted from blood. This clonotype was sampled from a man under 40 in good health. The CDR3 loop is CATQAWRNTGELFF. CDR3 nucleotides: TGTGCCACCCAAGCCTGGAGGAACACCGGGGAGCTGTTTTTT.